A single T cell receptor beta chain is shown here with its context. The sample originates from a study of blood T cells in healthy people across ages. Alongside a J-beta primer mix, a sample-barcoded 5' primer served in a second PCR lasting about 7 to 12 cycles. TCRdb called the 5' RACE reads again in MiXCR, with one record for every CDR3 protein. Counted here are roughly 830,000 distinct CDR3 sequences, roughly 60% occurring once; the ten biggest clones make up around 30%. CDR3 length: 14 amino acids. The V and J ends lost 4 bases and 5 bases, in that order; junction bases with no gene match: 11. The germline V gene has CDR1 SQVTM and CDR2 ANQGSEA.

This receptor was identified in a man aged 25-45 years in good health. The sample taken for sequencing was blood. The chain is built from TRBV29-1 and TRBJ2-7; 7 positions agree with TRBD1. The chain's CDR3 is CSVGGQAALNEQYF. The DNA for the CDR3 is TGCAGCGTTGGAGGACAGGCCGCTTTGAACGAGCAGTACTTC.